This record concerns one TCR beta chain sequence. Antigen unknown. CDR3 size: 14 residues. V lost 0 bases to trimming and J lost 4 bases, with 10 bases between them. Germline CDR1 and CDR2: GTSNPN and SVGIG (reference sequence). This sample stems from a study of CD8 T cells in Susac syndrome. Study observations and caveats: CD8+ clones in Susac expanded most in TEMRA cells and active patients. Within total CD8+ repertoires, under 20 Susac-specific public clones were found, and within CD8+ TEMRA repertoires, 4 to 6.

Random hexamers were used to reverse transcribe roughly 0.5 to 1 ug of RNA. TCRdb re-analysed the immunoSEQ multiplex PCR reads in MiXCR, keeping a single row per CDR3 protein. The sample yields roughly 52,000 distinct CDR3 sequences, more than 85% seen once. This TCR was recovered from a human donor with Susac syndrome. The chain recombines TRBV30 with TRBJ1-5; D gene uncertain. The sample taken for sequencing was CD8+ T cells from PBMCs. The CDR3 is CAWSVRSGNQPQHF. CDR3 nucleotide sequence: TGTGCCTGGAGTGTAAGGTCCGGAAATCAGCCCCAGCATTTT.